One and the same sample provided the 19 T cell receptor beta chains below, sequenced in a study of CD8 T cells in ankylosing spondylitis. TCRdb reanalysed the 5' RACE reads using MiXCR and keeps one entry per CDR3 protein. The sample carries more than 100,000 distinct CDR3 sequences, about an eighth recorded once. Specimen: blood, either unsorted or a sorted T cell fraction (not recorded which). The receptors here all came from a female donor with ankylosing spondylitis or in good health (not recorded which).

This clonotype appeared many times. The CDR3 reads CASSPVGGVYSYEQYF. The CDR3 DNA follows: TGTGCCAGCAGTCCAGTGGGGGGAGTGTACTCCTACGAGCAGTACTTC. V and J are TRBV7-8 and TRBJ2-7, with a weak D call TRBD2 (6 bases). CDR3 length: 16 residues. Between the trimmed V and J ends, which lost 6 bases and 0 bases, there was a span of 18 bases. Germline CDR1 reads SGHVS; CDR2 reads FQNEAQ.

This clonotype was counted many times. The rearrangement uses TRBV5-1 and TRBJ2-5; D not certain. Germline CDR1 reads SGHRS; CDR2 reads YFSETQ. V lost 0 bases and J lost 5, with 5 bases in between. The CDR3 totals 12 residues. The CDR3 sequence is CASSLGWETQYF. CDR3 nucleotide sequence: TGCGCCAGCAGCTTGGGTTGGGAGACCCAGTACTTC.

The CDR3 region has the DNA TGTGCCAGCAGTTTACAGGGGGCCTACGAGCAGTACTTC. This translates into CASSLQGAYEQYF. The V gene is TRBV27, the J gene TRBJ2-7; the match to TRBD1 covers 7 bases. The junction had 0 bases not matched to a gene; V was cut back by 2 bases and J by 2 bases. Per germline, CDR1 MNHEY and CDR2 SMNVEV (reference sequence). The CDR3 contains 13 residues.

This clonotype appeared a few times. CDR3 nucleotides: TGCGCCAGCGGGGGGGGTAACTCCTACAATGAGCAGTTCTTC. This translates into CASGGGNSYNEQFF. This chain uses TRBV4-1 with TRBJ2-1; TRBD2 agrees at 7 bases. Trimming took 8 bases from V and 0 from J; bases not matched to a gene: 4. Germline CDR1 is MGHRA and CDR2 is YSYEKL. This CDR3 has 14 residues.

This clonotype was seen ten or more times. J is TRBJ2-2 and V is TRBV9; D might be TRBD2 (5 bases). Trimming left V 0 bases short and J 6 bases short, with 6 bases between. The CDR3 is made up of 13 amino acids. The germline CDR1 and CDR2 sequences are SGDLS and YYNGEE. CDR3 sequence (DNA): TGTGCCAGCAGCGTAGGACTACCCGGGGAGCTGTTTTTT. It is translated as CASSVGLPGELFF.

This clonotype was seen ten or more times. This chain uses TRBV20-1 with TRBJ1-1; tentatively, D is TRBD1 (5 bases). V lost 6 bases, J lost 1 base, and 12 bases lay in between. The germline V gene encodes CDR1 DFQATT and CDR2 SNEGSKA (reference sequence). This CDR3 has 13 amino acids. CDR3: CSATRQTNTEAFF. CDR3 sequence (DNA): TGCAGTGCCACTCGACAGACGAACACTGAAGCTTTCTTT.

This clonotype has a count of ten or more. V gene TRBV29-1 combines with J gene TRBJ1-2; TRBD1 agrees at 7 bases. CDR1 is SQVTM and CDR2 is ANQGSEA in the germline V gene. V gave up 6 bases and J gave up 4 bases; unmatched junction bases: 11. CDR3 length equals 14 residues. The CDR3 reads CSVHVGGGLYGYTF. CDR3 DNA: TGCAGCGTCCACGTGGGAGGGGGCCTCTATGGCTACACCTTC.

This clonotype showed up many times. J is TRBJ2-5 and V is TRBV5-1; D might be TRBD2 (5 bases). The germline V gene encodes CDR1 SGHRS and CDR2 YFSETQ. Trimming left V 0 bases short and J 0 bases short, with 9 bases between. This CDR3 is 15 amino acids long. CDR3 region: CASSLVLADQETQYF. CDR3 in DNA: TGCGCCAGCAGCTTGGTTCTAGCCGACCAAGAGACCCAGTACTTC.

This clonotype showed up many times. The CDR3 nucleotides read TGTGCCAGCAGCTCCTTCGATTTCGCAGCAGGTTTCGAGCAGTACTTC. Residues: CASSSFDFAAGFEQYF. This chain connects TRBV7-9 to TRBJ2-7; D is unresolved. V lost 4 bases, J lost 6 bases, and 22 bases lay in between. Germline V CDR1 and CDR2: SEHNR, FQNEAQ (reference sequence). The CDR3 sequence is 16 residues long.

The gene calls are TRBV12-3 or TRBV12-4 and TRBJ1-3; unclear D gene. The CDR3 has 13 amino acids. V gave up 2 bases and J gave up 5 bases, with 7 bases separating them. The CDR3 is CASSLNVRNTIYF. The CDR3, as DNA: TGTGCCAGCAGTTTAAATGTCCGAAACACCATATATTTT.

The chain has TRBV3-1 and TRBJ2-3; the D gene is possibly TRBD2 (5 bases). Germline lookup yields CDR1 LGHDT and CDR2 YNNKEL (reference sequence). The CDR3 sequence is 14 residues long. V lost 4 bases and J 4 bases, leaving 12 bases between the germline ends. DNA of the CDR3: TGTGCCAGCAGCCCCCTAGCTGTTTCAGATACGCAGTATTTT. This gives the protein CASSPLAVSDTQYF.

The J gene is TRBJ2-7, the V gene TRBV19; D might be TRBD2 (5 bases). The germline V and J ends were trimmed by 5 bases and 4 bases, with 18 bases remaining between them. In germline, CDR1 is LNHDA, CDR2 SQIVND (reference sequence). The CDR3 is 15 residues long. The CDR3 sequence is CASSSTTMSGYEQYF. In DNA, the CDR3 is TGTGCCAGTAGTTCCACGACTATGTCTGGGTACGAGCAGTACTTC.

This clonotype showed up just a few times. CDR3 protein: CASSPDGSNGGYTF. In DNA form, the CDR3 reads TGTGCCAGCAGCCCAGACGGGAGTAACGGCGGCTACACCTTC. This rearrangement joins TRBV7-9 to TRBJ1-2; D uncertain. The ends were cut back, 5 bases at V and 8 bases at J, with 18 bases in the middle. This CDR3 region has 14 residues. Germline V gives CDR1 SEHNR, CDR2 FQNEAQ (reference sequence).

V and J are TRBV2 and TRBJ1-6, with no clear D. Trimming left V 4 bases short and J 7 bases short, with 17 bases between. There are 16 residues in the CDR3. CDR1 SNHLY and CDR2 FYNNEI come from the germline V gene. The CDR3 DNA reads as TGTGCCAGCAGTGCTAGAGATAAGAGGGCCAATTCACCCCTCCACTTT. Translating it yields CASSARDKRANSPLHF.

Many counts were recorded for this clonotype. J is TRBJ1-2 and V is TRBV20-1, with unresolved D. CDR1 is DFQATT and CDR2 is SNEGSKA in the germline V gene (reference sequence). V was cut by 2 bases and J by 3 bases, with 7 bases left in between. The length of the CDR3 is 12 residues. The CDR3 region has the DNA TGCAGTGCTAGATACGGCGACTATGGCTACACCTTC. It is translated as CSARYGDYGYTF.

This clonotype was detected many times. The genes are TRBV29-1 and TRBJ1-2, with D possibly matching TRBD1 (5 bases). V lost 5 bases and J lost 4, with 14 bases in between. Germline CDR1 SQVTM, CDR2 ANQGSEA. The CDR3 covers 13 residues. CDR3 protein: CSVIVRGTYGYTF. The CDR3 DNA follows: TGCAGCGTTATAGTTCGAGGGACCTATGGCTACACCTTC. Filled out from reference TRBV29-1 and TRBJ1-2, the complete variable domain reads SAVISQKPSRDICQRGTSLTIQCQVDSQVTMMFWYRQQPGQSLTLIATANQGSEATYESGFVIDKFPISRPNLTFSTLTVSNMSPEDSSIYLCSVIVRGTYGYTFGSGTRLTVV.

In its sample, this clonotype was seen many times. The V and J genes are TRBV18 and TRBJ2-3; TRBD2 aligns across 9 bases. After removal of 1 base from V and 4 bases from J, the junction contained 6 bases not matched to a gene. The CDR3 totals 16 residues. Germline CDR1 is KGHSH and CDR2 is LQKENI. CDR3 coding DNA: TGTGCCAGCTCACCACAGGCTAGCGGGGAAGCAGATACGCAGTATTTT. As protein: CASSPQASGEADTQYF.

This clonotype was observed many times. V is TRBV29-1 and J is TRBJ2-5; 9 positions match TRBD2. Germline CDR1 is SQVTM and CDR2 is ANQGSEA. The CDR3 is 15 amino acids. The V segment lost 5 bases and the J segment 0 bases; nucleotides outside the gene matches: 7. The CDR3 is CSVFPGLADQETQYF. The CDR3 nucleotides read TGCAGCGTTTTCCCGGGACTAGCAGACCAAGAGACCCAGTACTTC.

This clonotype was detected ten times or more. This chain links TRBV12-3 or TRBV12-4 with TRBJ2-7; D tentatively reads TRBD1 or TRBD2 (6 bases each). Trimming took 6 bases from V and 0 from J, leaving 12 bases between them. This CDR3 spans 14 amino acids. The CDR3 reads CASSGGSISYEQYF. CDR3 DNA sequence: TGTGCCAGCAGCGGGGGCTCGATCTCCTACGAGCAGTACTTC.